This T cell receptor (beta chain) was obtained from a study of T-cell reconstitution after alpha-beta-depleted transplantation in children. There are many counts of this clonotype. Its specificity is unknown. Trimming shortened V by 0 bases and J by 2 bases, and 11 bases separated the two germline ends. From germline, CDR1 is LGHNA and CDR2 YSLEER. The CDR3 has 16 residues. The TCRbeta library incorporated unique molecular identifiers. TCRdb re-called the PCR reads through MiXCR, storing one row per CDR3 protein. The data show about 200,000 distinct CDR3 sequences, with 5.5% to 7% seen just once and around 4.4% held by the top ten. Findings and limits, study-wide: Newly generated T cells supplied most T-cell counts and diversity one year post-transplant.

The chain couples TRBV4-3 to TRBJ1-3, with D unclear. The TCR comes from a girl under three years old with combined immunodeficiency, due to receive a stem cell transplant. The sample was PBMCs, taken before TCRalphabeta/CD19-depleted stem cell transplant. CDR3 loop: CASSQDVGGPGNTIYF. CDR3 nucleotide sequence: TGCGCCAGCAGCCAAGATGTGGGCGGGCCTGGAAACACCATATATTTT.